This note documents a single TCR beta chain sequence. The antigen remains undetermined. Different DNA sequences within this sample yield the same CDR3. This specimen belongs to a study of cytomegalovirus exposure and HLA in healthy donors. Notes on the study in general: TCR beta chain V- and J-gene trimming was linked, in a later analysis, to a missense variant in DCLRE1C. Earlier analysis yielded a pattern in which most TCR beta V segments were productive about 90% or about 30% of the time.

CDR3 size: 12 residues. Trimming took 7 bases from V and 2 from J, leaving 8 bases between them. The germline V gene encodes CDR1 SNHLY and CDR2 FYNNEI. The primer mix had 60 Vbeta and 13 Jbeta primers. In the study's own analysis: Unique TCR beta chains totaled 65 million to 95 million in a later count, with approximately 11 million of them shared. TCRdb's copy holds only in-frame clones and misses some; the assay was immunoSEQ multiplex PCR. V and J calls and clone size follow that table, whereas D and trimming were derived from the DNA. The sample includes some 170,000 clones, 81% of them seen just once.

Sequencing used PBMCs. The gene calls are TRBV2 and TRBJ2-5, with D perhaps matching TRBD1 (5 bases). The TCR sequence derives from a woman between 18 and 30 years old in good health and CMV-seropositive. In nucleotides, the CDR3 is TGTGCCAGCAAGACAGATCAAGAGACCCAGTACTTC. Its protein is CASKTDQETQYF.